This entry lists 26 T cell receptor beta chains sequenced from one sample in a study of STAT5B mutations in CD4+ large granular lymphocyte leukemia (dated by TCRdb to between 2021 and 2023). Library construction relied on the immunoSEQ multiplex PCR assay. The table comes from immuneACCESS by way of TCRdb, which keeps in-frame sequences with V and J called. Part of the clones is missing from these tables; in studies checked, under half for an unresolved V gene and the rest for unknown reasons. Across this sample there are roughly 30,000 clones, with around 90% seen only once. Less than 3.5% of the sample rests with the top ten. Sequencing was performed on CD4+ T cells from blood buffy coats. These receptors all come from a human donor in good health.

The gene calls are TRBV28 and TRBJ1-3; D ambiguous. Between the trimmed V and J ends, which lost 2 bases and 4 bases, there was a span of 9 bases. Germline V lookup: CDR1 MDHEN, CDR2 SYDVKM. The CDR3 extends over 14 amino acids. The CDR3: CASSLIQRGNTIYF. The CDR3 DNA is TGTGCCAGCAGTTTAATCCAAAGGGGAAACACCATATATTTT.

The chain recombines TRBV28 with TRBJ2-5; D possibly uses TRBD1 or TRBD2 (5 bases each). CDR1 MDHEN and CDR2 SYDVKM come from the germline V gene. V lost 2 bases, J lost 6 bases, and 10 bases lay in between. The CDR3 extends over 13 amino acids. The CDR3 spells CASSLSGGQTQYF. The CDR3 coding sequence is TGTGCCAGCAGTTTAAGTGGGGGACAGACCCAGTACTTC. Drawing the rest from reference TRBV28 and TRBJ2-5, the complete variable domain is DVKVTQSSRYLVKRTGEKVFLECVQDMDHENMFWYRQDPGLGLRLIYFSYDVKMKEKGDIPEGYSVSREKKERFSLILESASTNQTSMYLCASSLSGGQTQYFGPGTRLLVL.

In DNA, the CDR3 is TGTGCCACCAGCAGAGATGGGGCGGGAGGGGTCTACGAGCAGTACTTC. Protein sequence: CATSRDGAGGVYEQYF. The chain uses TRBV15 and TRBJ2-7; 9 nucleotides line up with TRBD2. Germline V gene data show CDR1 as LNHNV and CDR2 as YYDKDF (reference sequence). This CDR3 comprises 16 residues. Germline trimming cut 0 bases from V and 3 bases from J; bases unmatched to any gene: 6.

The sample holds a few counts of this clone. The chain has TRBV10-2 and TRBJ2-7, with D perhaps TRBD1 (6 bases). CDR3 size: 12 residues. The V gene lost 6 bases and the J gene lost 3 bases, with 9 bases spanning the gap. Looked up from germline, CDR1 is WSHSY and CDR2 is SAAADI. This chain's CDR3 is CASSPDSYEQYF. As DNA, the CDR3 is TGCGCCAGCAGCCCGGACAGCTACGAGCAGTACTTC.

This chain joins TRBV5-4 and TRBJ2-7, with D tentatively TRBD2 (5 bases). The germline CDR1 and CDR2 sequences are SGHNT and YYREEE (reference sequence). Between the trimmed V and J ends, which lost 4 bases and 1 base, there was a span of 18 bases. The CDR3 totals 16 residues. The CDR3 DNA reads TGTGCCAGCAGCCCGGGGAGTGGCGGGCGGTCCTACGAGCAGTACTTC. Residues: CASSPGSGGRSYEQYF.

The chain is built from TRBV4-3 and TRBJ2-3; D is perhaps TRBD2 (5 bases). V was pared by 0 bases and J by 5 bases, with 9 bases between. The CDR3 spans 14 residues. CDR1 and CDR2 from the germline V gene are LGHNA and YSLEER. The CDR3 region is CASSQDRSVDTQYF. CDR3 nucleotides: TGCGCCAGCAGCCAAGATCGTAGCGTAGATACGCAGTATTTT.

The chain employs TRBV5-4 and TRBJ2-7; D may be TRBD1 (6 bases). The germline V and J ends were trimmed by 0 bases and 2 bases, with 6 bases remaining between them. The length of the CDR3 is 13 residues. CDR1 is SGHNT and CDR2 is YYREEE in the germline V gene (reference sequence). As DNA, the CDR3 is TGTGCCAGCAGCTTGGACAGGGCCTACGAGCAGTACTTC. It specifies CASSLDRAYEQYF. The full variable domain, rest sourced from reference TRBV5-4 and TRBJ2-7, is ETGVTQSPTHLIKTRGQQVTLRCSSQSGHNTVSWYQQALGQGPQFIFQYYREEENGRGNFPPRFSGLQFPNYSSELNVNALELDDSALYLCASSLDRAYEQYFGPGTRLTVT.

Here the CDR3 DNA reads TGCGCCAGCAGCTCCGACGGATCTGTCTACAATGAGCAGTTCTTC. Its protein product is CASSSDGSVYNEQFF. The rearrangement links TRBV5-1 to TRBJ2-1, with unresolved D. Germline V lookup: CDR1 SGHRS, CDR2 YFSETQ. CDR3 size: 15 residues. The V and J ends lost 3 bases and 3 bases respectively, with 13 bases between them.

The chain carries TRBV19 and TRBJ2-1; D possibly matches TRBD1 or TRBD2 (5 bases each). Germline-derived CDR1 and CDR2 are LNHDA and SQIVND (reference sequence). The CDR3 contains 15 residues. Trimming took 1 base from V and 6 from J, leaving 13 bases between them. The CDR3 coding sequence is TGTGCCAGTAGTATAGGGGGGTCGGGCCGCAATGAGCAGTTCTTC. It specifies CASSIGGSGRNEQFF.

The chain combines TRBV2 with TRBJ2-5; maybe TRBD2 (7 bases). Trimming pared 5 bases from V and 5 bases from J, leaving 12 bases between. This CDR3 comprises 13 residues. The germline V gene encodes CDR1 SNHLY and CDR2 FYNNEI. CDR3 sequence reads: CASSRGGRETQYF. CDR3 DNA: TGTGCCAGCAGTAGGGGGGGGCGCGAGACCCAGTACTTC.

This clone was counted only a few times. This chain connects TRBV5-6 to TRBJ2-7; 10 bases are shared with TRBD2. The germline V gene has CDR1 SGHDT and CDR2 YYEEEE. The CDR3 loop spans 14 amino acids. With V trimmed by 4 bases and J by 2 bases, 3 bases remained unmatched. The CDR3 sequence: CASSLLAGAYEQYF. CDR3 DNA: TGTGCCAGCAGCCTGCTAGCGGGAGCCTACGAGCAGTACTTC. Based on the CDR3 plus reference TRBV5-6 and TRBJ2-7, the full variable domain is DAGVTQSPTHLIKTRGQQVTLRCSPKSGHDTVSWYQQALGQGPQFIFQYYEEEERQRGNFPDRFSGHQFPNYSSELNVNALLLGDSALYLCASSLLAGAYEQYFGPGTRLTVT.

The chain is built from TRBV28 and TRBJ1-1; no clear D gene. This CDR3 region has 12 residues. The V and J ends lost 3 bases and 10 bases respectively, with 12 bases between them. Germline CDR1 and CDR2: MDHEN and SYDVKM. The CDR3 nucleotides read TGTGCCAGCAGTTTTGGCCCCCGGAGAGCTTTCTTT. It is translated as CASSFGPRRAFF.

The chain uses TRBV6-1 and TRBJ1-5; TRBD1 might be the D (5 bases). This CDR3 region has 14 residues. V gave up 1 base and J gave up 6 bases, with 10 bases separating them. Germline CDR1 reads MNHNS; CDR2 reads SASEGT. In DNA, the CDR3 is TGTGCCAGCAGTGAAGGGGCAGGGCGTCAGCCCCAGCATTTT. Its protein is CASSEGAGRQPQHF.

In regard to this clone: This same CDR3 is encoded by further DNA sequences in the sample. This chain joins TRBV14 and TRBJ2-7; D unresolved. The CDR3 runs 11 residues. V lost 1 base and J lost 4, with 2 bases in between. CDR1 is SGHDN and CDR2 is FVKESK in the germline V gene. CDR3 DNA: TGTGCCAGCAGCCAAGGTTACGAGCAGTACTTC. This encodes CASSQGYEQYF.

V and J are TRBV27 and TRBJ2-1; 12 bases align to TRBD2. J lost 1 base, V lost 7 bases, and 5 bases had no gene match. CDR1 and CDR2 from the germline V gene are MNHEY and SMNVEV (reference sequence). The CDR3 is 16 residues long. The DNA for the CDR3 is TGTGCCAGCAAACCTCTAGCGGGAGGGTCCTACAATGAGCAGTTCTTC. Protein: CASKPLAGGSYNEQFF.

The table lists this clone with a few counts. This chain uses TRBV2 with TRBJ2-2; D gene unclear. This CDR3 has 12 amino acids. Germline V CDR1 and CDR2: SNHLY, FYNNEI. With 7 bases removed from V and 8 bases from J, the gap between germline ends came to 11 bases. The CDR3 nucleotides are TGTGCCAGCAATAGAGAAGTAGGGGAGCTGTTTTTT. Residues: CASNREVGELFF.

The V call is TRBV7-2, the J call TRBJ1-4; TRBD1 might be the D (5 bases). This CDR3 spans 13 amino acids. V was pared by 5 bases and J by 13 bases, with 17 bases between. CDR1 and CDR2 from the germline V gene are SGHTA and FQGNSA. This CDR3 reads CASSLNSGTGLFF. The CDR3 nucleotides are TGTGCCAGCAGCCTTAACTCCGGGACCGGACTGTTTTTT. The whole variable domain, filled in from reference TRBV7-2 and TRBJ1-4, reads GAGVSQSPSNKVTEKGKDVELRCDPISGHTALYWYRQSLGQGLEFLIYFQGNSAPDKSGLPSDRFSAERTGGSVSTLTIQRTQQEDSAVYLCASSLNSGTGLFFGSGTQLSVL.

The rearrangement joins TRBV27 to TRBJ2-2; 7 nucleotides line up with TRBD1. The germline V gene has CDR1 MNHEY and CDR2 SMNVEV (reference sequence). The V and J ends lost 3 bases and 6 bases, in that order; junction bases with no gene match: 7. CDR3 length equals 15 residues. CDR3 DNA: TGTGCCAGCAGTTTCCAAAGACAGGGATCCGGGGAGCTGTTTTTT. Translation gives CASSFQRQGSGELFF.

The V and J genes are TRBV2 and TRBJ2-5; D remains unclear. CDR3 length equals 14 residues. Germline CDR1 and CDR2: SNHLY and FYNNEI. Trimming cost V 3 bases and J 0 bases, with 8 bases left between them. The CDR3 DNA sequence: TGTGCCAGCAGTGACCAACAGTACCAAGAGACCCAGTACTTC. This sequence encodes CASSDQQYQETQYF.

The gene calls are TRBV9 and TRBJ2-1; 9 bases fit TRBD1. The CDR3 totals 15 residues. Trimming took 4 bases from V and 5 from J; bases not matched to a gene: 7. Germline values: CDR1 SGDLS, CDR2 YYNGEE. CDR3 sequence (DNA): TGTGCCAGCAGCCTTATGGACAGGGGAAACAATGAGCAGTTCTTC. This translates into CASSLMDRGNNEQFF.

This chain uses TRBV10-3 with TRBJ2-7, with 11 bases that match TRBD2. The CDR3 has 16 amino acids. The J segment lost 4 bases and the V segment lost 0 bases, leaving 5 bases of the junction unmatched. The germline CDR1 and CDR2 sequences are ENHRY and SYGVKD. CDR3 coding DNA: TGTGCCATCAGTGAGTCTAGCCTAGCGGGAGGTTACGAGCAGTACTTC. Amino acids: CAISESSLAGGYEQYF.

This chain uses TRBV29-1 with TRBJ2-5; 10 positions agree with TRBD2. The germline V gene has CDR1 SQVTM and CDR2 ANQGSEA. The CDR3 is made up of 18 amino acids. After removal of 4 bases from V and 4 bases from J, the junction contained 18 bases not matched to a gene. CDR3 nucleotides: TGCAGCGTTGGGAAGGTCCTAGCGGGAGCCGGCAGGCGAGAGACCCAGTACTTC. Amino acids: CSVGKVLAGAGRRETQYF.

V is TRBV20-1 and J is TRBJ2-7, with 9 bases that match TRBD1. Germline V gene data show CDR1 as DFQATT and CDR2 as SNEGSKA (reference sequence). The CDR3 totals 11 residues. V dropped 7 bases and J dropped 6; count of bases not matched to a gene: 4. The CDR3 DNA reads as TGCAGTGAAGGACAGGGGTCCGAGCAGTACTTC. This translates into CSEGQGSEQYF.

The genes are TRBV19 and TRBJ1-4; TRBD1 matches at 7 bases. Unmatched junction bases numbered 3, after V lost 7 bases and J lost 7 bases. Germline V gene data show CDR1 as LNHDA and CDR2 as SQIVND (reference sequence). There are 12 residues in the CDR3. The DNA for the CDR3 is TGTGCCAGTACACAGGGGACTGAAAAACTGTTTTTT. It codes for CASTQGTEKLFF.

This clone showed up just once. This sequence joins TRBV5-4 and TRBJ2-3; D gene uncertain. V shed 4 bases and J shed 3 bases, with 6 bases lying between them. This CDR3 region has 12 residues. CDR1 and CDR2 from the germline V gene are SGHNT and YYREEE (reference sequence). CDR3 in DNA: TGTGCCAGCAGCCCCTCAACAGATACGCAGTATTTT. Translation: CASSPSTDTQYF.

CDR3 DNA sequence: TGTGCCAGCAGCCCGGACTGGGAAAGAGGCACAGATACGCAGTATTTT. It encodes CASSPDWERGTDTQYF. This chain links TRBV7-2 with TRBJ2-3; weak D call: TRBD2 (5 bases). V gave up 5 bases and J gave up 1 base, with 16 bases separating them. The CDR3 covers 16 residues. Germline values: CDR1 SGHTA, CDR2 FQGNSA.